This T cell receptor beta chain was captured in a study of neoadjuvant anti-PD-1 for oral cavity cancer. Per germline, CDR1 SGHDN and CDR2 FVKESK. This CDR3 has 14 amino acids. The V gene lost 1 base and the J gene lost 6 bases, with 10 bases spanning the gap. No culture or expansion preceded analysis of these blood cells. Most PBMC samples had around 0.5 ug input DNA in six replicates. Measured with immunoSEQ multiplex PCR; TCRdb has only the in-frame clones, and not every one. Here the sample spans approximately 72,000 clones, 65% to 85% being singletons. The clonotype originates from a person aged 40 to 85 with oral cavity squamous cell carcinoma. The source was PBMCs, collected before nivolumab (anti-PD-1) treatment. This chain links TRBV14 with TRBJ2-4, with D perhaps given as TRBD1 or TRBD2 (5 bases each). The CDR3 here is CASSQGGTSNIQYF. The CDR3 DNA sequence: TGTGCCAGCAGCCAAGGAGGGACCTCAAACATTCAGTACTTC.